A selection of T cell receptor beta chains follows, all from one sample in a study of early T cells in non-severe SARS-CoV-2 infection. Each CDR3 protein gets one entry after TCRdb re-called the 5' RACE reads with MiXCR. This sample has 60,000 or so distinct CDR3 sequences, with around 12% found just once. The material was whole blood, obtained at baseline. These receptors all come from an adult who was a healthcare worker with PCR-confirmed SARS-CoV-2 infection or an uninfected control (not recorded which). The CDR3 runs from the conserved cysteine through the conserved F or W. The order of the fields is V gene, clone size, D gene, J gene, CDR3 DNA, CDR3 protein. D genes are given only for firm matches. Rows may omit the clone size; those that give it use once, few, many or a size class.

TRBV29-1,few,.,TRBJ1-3,TGCAGCGTTGAACAGGGGAGAAACACCATATATTTT,CSVEQGRNTIYF
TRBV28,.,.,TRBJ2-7,TGTGCCAGCAGTTCAGGGATGTCCTACGAGCAGTACTTC,CASSSGMSYEQYF
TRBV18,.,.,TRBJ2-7,TGTGCCAGCTCAGGCCGGGACCCAGGGGACGAGCAGTACTTC,CASSGRDPGDEQYF
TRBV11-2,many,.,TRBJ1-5,TGTGCCAGCAGCTTAGGTCCACTTAGCAATCAGCCCCAGCATTTT,CASSLGPLSNQPQHF
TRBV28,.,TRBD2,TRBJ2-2,TGTGCCAGCAGTTTGGTATTTGGCGGGAGGGCCGGAACCGGGGAGCTGTTTTTT,CASSLVFGGRAGTGELFF
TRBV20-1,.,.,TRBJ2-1,TGCAGTGCTAGGTCCCGGGACATCTACAATGAGCAGTTCTTC,CSARSRDIYNEQFF
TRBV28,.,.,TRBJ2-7,TGTGCCAGCGGCTTGGGACGGATCTCCTACGAGCAGTACTTC,CASGLGRISYEQYF
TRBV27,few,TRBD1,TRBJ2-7,TGTGCCAGCAGTTCACGGGACAGGTTGTACGAGCAGTACTTC,CASSSRDRLYEQYF
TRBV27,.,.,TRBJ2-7,TGTGCCAGCAGTCTCCACTACTCGAGCTCCTACGAGCAGTACTTC,CASSLHYSSSYEQYF
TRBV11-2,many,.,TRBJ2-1,TGTGCCAGCAGCTTAGTATCGGGTAGTAATGAGCAGTTCTTC,CASSLVSGSNEQFF
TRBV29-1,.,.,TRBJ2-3,TGCAGCGTCGATACAGTGGTGGGCACAGATACGCAGTATTTT,CSVDTVVGTDTQYF
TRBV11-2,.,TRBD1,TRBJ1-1,TGTGCCAGCAGCATCGGGACAGGGGGGAACACTGAAGCTTTCTTT,CASSIGTGGNTEAFF
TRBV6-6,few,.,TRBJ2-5,TGTGCCAGCAGACCGGCTGCTCAAGAGACCCAGTACTTC,CASRPAAQETQYF
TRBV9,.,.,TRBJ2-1,TGTGCCAGCAGCGTAGTAGGGGGAGGCCCCTACAATGAGCAGTTCTTC,CASSVVGGGPYNEQFF
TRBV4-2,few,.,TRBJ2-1,TGTGCCAGCAGCCAAGATAGAGGCCGGGGGAATGAGCAGTTCTTC,CASSQDRGRGNEQFF
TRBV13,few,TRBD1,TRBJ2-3,TGTGCCAGCAGCTTTCCGGGACAGGGGACAGATACGCAGTATTTT,CASSFPGQGTDTQYF
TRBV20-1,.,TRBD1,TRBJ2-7,TGCAGTGCAAAGGACAGGGGAGGAACCCACGAGCAGTACTTC,CSAKDRGGTHEQYF
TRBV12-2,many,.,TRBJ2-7,TGTGCAAGTCGCGTACCTTTCGGGTCCACCTACGAGCAGTACTTC,CASRVPFGSTYEQYF
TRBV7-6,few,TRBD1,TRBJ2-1,TGTGCCAGCAGCCACCCGGGACAGGGACTGAATGAGCAGTTCTTC,CASSHPGQGLNEQFF
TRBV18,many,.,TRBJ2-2,TGTGCCAGCTCACCACTACCGGGCCAACCCTTCCCCGGGGAGCTGTTTTTT,CASSPLPGQPFPGELFF
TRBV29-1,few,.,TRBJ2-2,TGCAGCGTTGAAGTCTCGACAGGGAGGATGTTTTTT,CSVEVSTGRMFF
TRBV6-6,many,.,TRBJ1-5,TGTGCCAGCAGTGCCGTCAGTTCTAGCAATCAGCCCCAGCATTTT,CASSAVSSSNQPQHF
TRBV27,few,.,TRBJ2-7,TGTGCCAGCAGTTTATCGGGAGACTGGGGTGGCGAGCAGTACTTC,CASSLSGDWGGEQYF
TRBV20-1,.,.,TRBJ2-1,TGCAGTGCTAGGGGGTTGAGCTCCTACAATGAGCAGTTCTTC,CSARGLSSYNEQFF
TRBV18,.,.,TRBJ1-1,TGTGCCAGCTCACCGGGCCCGGGGACTGAAGCTTTCTTT,CASSPGPGTEAFF
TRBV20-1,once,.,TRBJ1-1,TGCAGTGCCTACGCGGGGAACACTGAAGCTTTCTTT,CSAYAGNTEAFF
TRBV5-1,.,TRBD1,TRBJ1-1,TGCGCCAGCAGCCCGGGACAGACCCCTGAAGCTTTCTTT,CASSPGQTPEAFF
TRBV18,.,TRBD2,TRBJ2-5,TGTGCCAGCTCACCCAGAGCGGGAGAAGAGACCCAGTACTTC,CASSPRAGEETQYF
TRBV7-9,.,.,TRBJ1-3,TGTGCCAGCAGCTCACACCTTGTCTCTGGAAACACCATATATTTT,CASSSHLVSGNTIYF
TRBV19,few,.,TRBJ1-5,TGTGCCAGTAGTATGAAGGAGTATAGCAATCAGCCCCAGCATTTT,CASSMKEYSNQPQHF
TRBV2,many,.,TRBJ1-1,TGTGCCAGCAGTGAGCTTGGGGTAACTGAAGCTTTCTTT,CASSELGVTEAFF
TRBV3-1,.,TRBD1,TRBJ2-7,TGTGCCAGCAGCCAAGATGGACAAAGGGGGCGCATCTACGAGCAGTACTTC,CASSQDGQRGRIYEQYF
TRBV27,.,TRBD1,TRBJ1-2,TGTGCCACCTCCCCGGGACAGGAGAATAACTATGGCTACACCTTC,CATSPGQENNYGYTF
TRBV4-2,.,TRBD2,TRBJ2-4,TGTGCCAGCAGCCAAGATGGGGATGCTAGCGGGAACGCCATTCAGTACTTC,CASSQDGDASGNAIQYF
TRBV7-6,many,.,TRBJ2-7,TGTGCCAGCAGCCCCGCCGGGTACGAGCAGTACTTC,CASSPAGYEQYF
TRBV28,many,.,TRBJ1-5,TGTGCCAGCAGTGCAGGGAGCAATCAGCCCCAGCATTTT,CASSAGSNQPQHF
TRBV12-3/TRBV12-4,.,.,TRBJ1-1,TGTGCCAGCAGCCCTGGGGTTTACACTGAAGCTTTCTTT,CASSPGVYTEAFF
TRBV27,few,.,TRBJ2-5,TGTGCCAGCAGTCCTCGGCGGCCTATCGAGACCCAGTACTTC,CASSPRRPIETQYF
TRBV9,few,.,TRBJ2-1,TGTGCCAGCAGCGCGACCGGGACGGGGGTATGGGATGAGCAGTTCTTC,CASSATGTGVWDEQFF
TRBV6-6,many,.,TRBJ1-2,TGTGCCAGTAATGGGGCGGGGTATGGCTACACCTTC,CASNGAGYGYTF
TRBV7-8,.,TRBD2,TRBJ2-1,TGTGCCAGCAGCCGCGGAGCGGGGAATGGCAATGAGCAGTTCTTC,CASSRGAGNGNEQFF
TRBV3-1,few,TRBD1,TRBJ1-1,TGTGCCAGCAGACGACAGGGGGGCCCTGAAGCTTTCTTT,CASRRQGGPEAFF
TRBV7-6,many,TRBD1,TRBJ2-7,TGTGCCAGCAGCCTCCTCCGGGACAGCTACTACGAGCAGTACTTC,CASSLLRDSYYEQYF
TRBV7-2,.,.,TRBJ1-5,TGTGCCAGCAGCTTAGAGGGCGATCAGCCCCAGCATTTT,CASSLEGDQPQHF
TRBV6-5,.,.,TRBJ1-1,TGTGCCAGCAGTTCAGGGGCGAACACTGAAGCTTTCTTT,CASSSGANTEAFF